A selection of T cell receptor beta chains follows, all from one sample in a study of blood T cell repertoires in COVID-19. TCRdb's copy holds only in-frame clones and misses some; the assay was immunoSEQ multiplex PCR. The sample lists around 86,000 clones, around 82% occurring once. Sequenced input: peripheral blood. The receptors originated from a human donor in a cohort sampled during active COVID-19. Both conserved end residues are part of each CDR3. D genes are given only for firm matches. Clone size appears in some rows only: once, few, many, or a class for an expanded clone.

v_gene,j_gene,abundance,d_gene,CDR3aa,CDR3nt
TRBV6-4,TRBJ1-2,.,.,CASSPTGPYGYTF,TGTGCCAGCAGTCCCACAGGGCCCTATGGCTACACCTTC
TRBV18,TRBJ1-1,.,.,CASSHGTHTEAFF,TGTGCCAGCTCCCACGGGACACACACTGAAGCTTTCTTT
TRBV3-1/TRBV3-2,TRBJ1-4,few,.,CASSQDSTANEKLFF,TGTGCCAGCAGCCAAGATTCGACAGCAAATGAAAAACTGTTTTTT
TRBV20-1,TRBJ1-1,.,.,CSGGTEAFF,TGCAGCGGAGGAACTGAAGCTTTCTTT
TRBV4-1,TRBJ1-2,.,TRBD1,CASSQVGQARGYTF,TGCGCCAGCAGCCAAGTCGGACAGGCGCGTGGCTACACCTTC
TRBV5-5,TRBJ1-4,.,.,CASSLAYRTGVATNEKLFF,TGTGCCAGCAGCTTGGCTTATCGTACGGGGGTTGCAACTAATGAAAAACTGTTTTTT
TRBV9,TRBJ1-4,.,.,CASSGDARESEKLFF,TGTGCCAGCAGCGGGGACGCTCGGGAGAGTGAAAAACTGTTTTTT
TRBV6-4,TRBJ1-1,once,.,CASSDSGRVTEAFF,TGTGCCAGCAGTGACTCAGGGAGAGTAACTGAAGCTTTCTTT
TRBV5-6,TRBJ1-5,few,TRBD1,CASSLGQGSPNQPQHF,TGTGCCAGCAGCCTGGGACAGGGGAGTCCCAATCAGCCCCAGCATTTT
TRBV2,TRBJ1-1,.,.,CASRVGGTEAFF,TGTGCCAGCCGGGTAGGGGGCACTGAAGCTTTCTTT
TRBV6-1,TRBJ1-1,.,TRBD1,CASSDGTGMNTEAFF,TGTGCCAGCAGTGACGGGACAGGCATGAACACTGAAGCTTTCTTT
TRBV7-2,TRBJ2-3,.,.,CASSTPRDSPMNPTQYF,TGTGCCAGCAGCACCCCCCGGGACTCCCCGATGAACCCTACGCAGTATTTT
TRBV5-6,TRBJ2-7,.,TRBD1,CASCSGTGGEQYF,TGTGCCAGCTGTTCCGGGACAGGGGGCGAGCAGTACTTC
TRBV19,TRBJ2-1,.,TRBD2,CASSIVWTSGGYNEQFF,TGTGCCAGTAGTATAGTCTGGACTAGCGGAGGATACAATGAGCAGTTCTTC
TRBV7-2,TRBJ2-4,.,.,CASSSGSGGNIQYF,TGTGCCAGCAGTTCCGGGTCCGGGGGAAACATTCAGTACTTC
TRBV19,TRBJ2-1,.,TRBD2,CASRGASGAGAYNEQFF,TGTGCCAGTAGGGGAGCTAGCGGGGCTGGTGCCTACAATGAGCAGTTCTTC
TRBV5-4,TRBJ2-5,.,.,CASSPNYQETQYF,TGTGCCAGCAGCCCAAACTACCAAGAGACCCAGTACTTC
TRBV10-3,TRBJ2-7,.,TRBD2,CASRGGDYEQYF,TGTGCCAGCCGGGGGGGGGACTACGAGCAGTACTTC
TRBV6-2/TRBV6-3,TRBJ2-7,.,.,CASSYSATASYEQYF,TGTGCCAGCAGTTACTCCGCGACTGCCTCCTACGAGCAGTACTTC
TRBV7-2,TRBJ1-2,.,.,CASSPGSGGYTF,TGTGCCAGCAGCCCGGGATCGGGAGGCTACACCTTC
TRBV9,TRBJ2-1,.,.,CASRPDTSSYNEQFF,TGTGCCAGCCGCCCAGATACAAGCTCCTACAATGAGCAGTTCTTC
TRBV25-1,TRBJ1-2,.,TRBD1,CASSDLDRGHGGYTF,TGTGCCAGCAGTGATCTGGACAGGGGCCACGGGGGCTACACCTTC
TRBV18,TRBJ1-2,.,.,CASSQGPLNYGYTF,TGTGCCAGCTCACAGGGGCCCCTTAACTATGGCTACACCTTC
TRBV5-1,TRBJ1-1,.,TRBD1,CASSLQGKNTEAFF,TGCGCCAGCAGCCTACAGGGGAAGAACACTGAAGCTTTCTTT
TRBV9,TRBJ1-1,.,.,CASSVDDGGMNTEAFF,TGTGCCAGCAGCGTAGACGACGGGGGTATGAACACTGAAGCTTTCTTT
TRBV4-3,TRBJ2-1,.,TRBD2,CASSQLIGGGLAEQFF,TGCGCCAGCAGCCAATTGATCGGCGGGGGGCTTGCGGAGCAGTTCTTC
TRBV6-1,TRBJ1-2,.,.,CASSEPGTISRGYTF,TGTGCCAGCAGTGAACCCGGGACAATTTCACGCGGCTACACCTTC
TRBV6-5,TRBJ1-2,.,TRBD1,CASSSLTGGGYTF,TGTGCCAGCAGTTCCTTGACAGGGGGAGGCTACACCTTC
TRBV10-3,TRBJ2-3,.,TRBD2,CAIASGPPDTQYF,TGTGCCATCGCTAGCGGGCCCCCCGATACGCAGTATTTT
TRBV9,TRBJ2-7,.,TRBD2,CASSVAPSGRIYEQYF,TGTGCCAGCAGCGTAGCGCCTAGCGGGAGGATCTACGAGCAGTACTTC
TRBV5-8,TRBJ2-1,.,.,CASSLGVWTEGNEQFF,TGTGCCAGCAGCTTGGGGGTCTGGACAGAAGGCAATGAGCAGTTCTTC
TRBV29-1,TRBJ2-3,.,TRBD2,CSVRTSGSTDTQYF,TGCAGCGTTAGGACTAGCGGGAGCACAGATACGCAGTATTTT
TRBV6-5,TRBJ2-7,.,.,CASSYERRSYEQYF,TGTGCCAGCAGTTACGAGCGGAGATCCTACGAGCAGTACTTC
TRBV5-1,TRBJ2-7,.,.,CASSLEGGTAGVLYEQYF,TGCGCCAGCAGCTTGGAAGGGGGGACAGCGGGAGTACTCTACGAGCAGTACTTC
TRBV7-9,TRBJ1-5,.,.,CASSRENQPQHF,TGTGCCAGCAGCCGAGAGAATCAGCCCCAGCATTTT